This T cell receptor (beta chain) was captured by sequencing in a study of T-cell memory formation after mild COVID-19. About the research overall: Largely, the TCR clusters proved donor specific. Study-level points and caveats: Contracting clones from day 15 to 85 showed balanced CD4/CD8; later expanders favored CD4+. For contracting clones, CD4+ ones sat mainly in CM and EM, CD8+ in EMRA.

Note on this clonotype: No antigen is known for it.

Deletions cut 2 bases from V and 9 bases from J, with 22 bases between. This CDR3 region has 16 residues. Germline lookup yields CDR1 SGHTA and CDR2 FQGNSA. TCRdb re-derived calls from the 5' RACE reads in MiXCR, one entry per CDR3 protein. The profile shows hundreds of thousands of distinct CDR3 sequences, 17% of them singletons. Sequenced input: PBMCs or a T cell subset sorted from them (not recorded which). The origin of this receptor is an adult woman who had mild COVID-19 (a few samples of this study predate the infection). Cell type and time point are not known. This chain links TRBV7-2 with TRBJ1-1; possibly TRBD1 for D (5 bases). DNA of the CDR3: TGTGCCAGCAGCTTACAGGACACCGTCTCCTCGGTGAAAGCTTTCTTT. Translation gives CASSLQDTVSSVKAFF.